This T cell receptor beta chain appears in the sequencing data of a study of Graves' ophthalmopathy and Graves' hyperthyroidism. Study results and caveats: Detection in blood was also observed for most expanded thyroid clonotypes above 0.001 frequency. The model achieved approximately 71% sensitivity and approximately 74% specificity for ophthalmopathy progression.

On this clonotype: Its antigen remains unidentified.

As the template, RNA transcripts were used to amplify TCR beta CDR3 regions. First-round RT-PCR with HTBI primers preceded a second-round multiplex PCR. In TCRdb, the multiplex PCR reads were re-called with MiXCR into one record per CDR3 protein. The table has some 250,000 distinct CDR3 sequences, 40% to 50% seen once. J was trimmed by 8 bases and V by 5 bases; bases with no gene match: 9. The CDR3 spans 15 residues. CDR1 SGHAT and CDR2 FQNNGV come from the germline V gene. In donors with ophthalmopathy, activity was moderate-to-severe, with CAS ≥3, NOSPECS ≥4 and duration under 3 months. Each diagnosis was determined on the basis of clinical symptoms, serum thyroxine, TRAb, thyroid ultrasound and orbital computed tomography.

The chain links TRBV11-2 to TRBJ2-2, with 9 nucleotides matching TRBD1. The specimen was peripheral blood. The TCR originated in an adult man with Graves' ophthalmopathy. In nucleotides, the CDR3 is TGTGCCAGCAGCGTAACACAGGGGGCGGCGGGGGAGCTGTTTTTT. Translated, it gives CASSVTQGAAGELFF.